This TCR beta chain derives from a study of response to subunit inactivated influenza vaccine. MiXCR, applied by TCRdb to the RT-PCR reads, yields one record per CDR3 protein. The sample includes fewer than 700,000 distinct CDR3 sequences, 10% to 15% seen only once; the top ten take about an eighth. This clonotype was counted only a few times. The antigen is not known. The CDR3 sequence is 16 residues long. Germline assignment: CDR1 SGHRS and CDR2 YFSETQ. The trim removed 0 bases at V and 3 bases at J, leaving 7 bases unmatched. Study results and caveats: That few new T cells are recruited by each seasonal influenza vaccination was the authors' suggestion.

The sample in question was PBMCs from blood, obtained about 40 days after vaccination. The V gene is TRBV5-1, the J gene TRBJ2-7, with 9 nucleotides matching TRBD2. This receptor was identified in a man in his forties or fifties who received an inactivated influenza vaccine. The CDR3 DNA sequence: TGCGCCAGCAGCTTGGGTGCGGGAGGGCCGTTCTACGAGCAGTACTTC. It codes for CASSLGAGGPFYEQYF. Full variable domain (remainder filled in from reference TRBV5-1 and TRBJ2-7): KAGVTQTPRYLIKTRGQQVTLSCSPISGHRSVSWYQQTPGQGLQFLFEYFSETQRNKGNFPGRFSGRQFSNSRSEMNVSTLELGDSALYLCASSLGAGGPFYEQYFGPGTRLTVT.